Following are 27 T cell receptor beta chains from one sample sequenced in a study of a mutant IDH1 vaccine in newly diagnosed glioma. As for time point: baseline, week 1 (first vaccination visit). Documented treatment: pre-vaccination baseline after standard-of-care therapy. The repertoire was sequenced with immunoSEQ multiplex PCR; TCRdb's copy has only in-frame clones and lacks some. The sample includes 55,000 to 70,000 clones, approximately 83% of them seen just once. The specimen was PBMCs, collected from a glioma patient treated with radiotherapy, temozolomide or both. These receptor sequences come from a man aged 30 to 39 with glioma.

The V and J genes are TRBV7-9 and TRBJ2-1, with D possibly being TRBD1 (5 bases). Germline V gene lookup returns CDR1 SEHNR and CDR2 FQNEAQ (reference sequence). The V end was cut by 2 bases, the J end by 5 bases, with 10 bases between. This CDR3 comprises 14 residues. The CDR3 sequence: CASSLQGLNNEQFF. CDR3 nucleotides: TGTGCCAGCAGCTTACAGGGTCTCAACAATGAGCAGTTCTTC.

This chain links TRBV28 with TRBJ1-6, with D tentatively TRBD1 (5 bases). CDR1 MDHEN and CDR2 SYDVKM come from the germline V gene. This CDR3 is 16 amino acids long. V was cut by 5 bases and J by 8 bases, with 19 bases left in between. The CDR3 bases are TGTGCCAGCAGTCCAACTCGGGGGGAGGGAGATTCACCCCTCCACTTT. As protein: CASSPTRGEGDSPLHF. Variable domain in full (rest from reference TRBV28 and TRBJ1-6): DVKVTQSSRYLVKRTGEKVFLECVQDMDHENMFWYRQDPGLGLRLIYFSYDVKMKEKGDIPEGYSVSREKKERFSLILESASTNQTSMYLCASSPTRGEGDSPLHFGNGTRLTVT.

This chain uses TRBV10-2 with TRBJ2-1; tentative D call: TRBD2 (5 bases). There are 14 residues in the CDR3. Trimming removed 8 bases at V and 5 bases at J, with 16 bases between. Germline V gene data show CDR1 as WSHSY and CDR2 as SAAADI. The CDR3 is CASGEFGSDNEQFF. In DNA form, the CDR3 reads TGCGCCAGCGGGGAGTTTGGGTCGGACAATGAGCAGTTCTTC.

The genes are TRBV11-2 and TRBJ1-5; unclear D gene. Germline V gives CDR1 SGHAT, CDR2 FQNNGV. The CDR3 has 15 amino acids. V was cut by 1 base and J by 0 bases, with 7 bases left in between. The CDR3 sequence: CASSLGQVSNQPQHF. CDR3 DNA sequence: TGTGCCAGCAGCTTAGGTCAGGTTAGCAATCAGCCCCAGCATTTT.

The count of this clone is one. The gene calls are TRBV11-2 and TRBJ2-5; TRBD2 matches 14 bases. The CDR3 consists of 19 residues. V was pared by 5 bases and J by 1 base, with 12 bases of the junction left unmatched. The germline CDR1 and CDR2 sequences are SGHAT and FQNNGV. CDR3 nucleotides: TGTGCCAGCAGCATCGGACTAGCGGGGGGAACCTTAATCCAAGAGACCCAGTACTTC. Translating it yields CASSIGLAGGTLIQETQYF. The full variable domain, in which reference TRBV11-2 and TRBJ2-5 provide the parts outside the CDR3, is EAGVAQSPRYKIIEKRQSVAFWCNPISGHATLYWYQQILGQGPKLLIQFQNNGVVDDSQLPKDRFSAERLKGVDSTLKIQPAKLEDSAVYLCASSIGLAGGTLIQETQYFGPGTRLLVL.

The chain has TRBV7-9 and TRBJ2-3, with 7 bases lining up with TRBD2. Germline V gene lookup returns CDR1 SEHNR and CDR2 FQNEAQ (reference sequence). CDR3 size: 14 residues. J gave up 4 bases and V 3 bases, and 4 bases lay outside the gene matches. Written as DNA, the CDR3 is TGTGCCAGCAGCTTGCTGGGGGGGTCAGATACGCAGTATTTT. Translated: CASSLLGGSDTQYF.

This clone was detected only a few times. DNA for the CDR3: TGTGCCAGCAGTGGACAGGGGGGCTTTGAAGCTTTCTTT. Amino acids: CASSGQGGFEAFF. The chain carries TRBV9 and TRBJ1-1, with 10 nucleotides matching TRBD1. Losses at the gene ends were 5 bases for V and 7 bases for J; bases not matched to a gene: 5. Germline lookup yields CDR1 SGDLS and CDR2 YYNGEE. This CDR3 has 13 residues.

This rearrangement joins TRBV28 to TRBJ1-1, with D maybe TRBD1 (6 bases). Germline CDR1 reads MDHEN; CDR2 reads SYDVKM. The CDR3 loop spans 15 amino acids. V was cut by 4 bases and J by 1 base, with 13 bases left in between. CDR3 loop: CASSSMGQWNTEAFF. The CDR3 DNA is TGTGCCAGCAGTTCTATGGGACAATGGAACACTGAAGCTTTCTTT.

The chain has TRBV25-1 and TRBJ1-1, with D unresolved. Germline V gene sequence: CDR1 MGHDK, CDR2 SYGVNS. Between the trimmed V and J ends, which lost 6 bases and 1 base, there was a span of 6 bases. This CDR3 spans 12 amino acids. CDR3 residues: CASRPGNTEAFF. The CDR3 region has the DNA TGTGCCAGCAGACCCGGGAACACTGAAGCTTTCTTT.

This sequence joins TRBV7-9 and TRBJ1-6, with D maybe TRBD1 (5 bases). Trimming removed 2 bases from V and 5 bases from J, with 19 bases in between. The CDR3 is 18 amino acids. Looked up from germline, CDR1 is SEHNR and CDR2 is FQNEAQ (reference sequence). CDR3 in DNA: TGTGCCAGCAGCTTATCTCGTACACCGGGACGGGATAATTCACCCCTCCACTTT. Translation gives CASSLSRTPGRDNSPLHF.

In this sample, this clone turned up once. As DNA, the CDR3 is TGCGCCAGCAGCTTGGCTACCATCGGCAATGAGCAGTTCTTC. This translates into CASSLATIGNEQFF. V is TRBV5-1 and J is TRBJ2-1; D remains ambiguous. The CDR3 length is 14 residues. The germline V gene encodes CDR1 SGHRS and CDR2 YFSETQ. V dropped 0 bases and J dropped 6 bases, with 10 bases sitting between them.

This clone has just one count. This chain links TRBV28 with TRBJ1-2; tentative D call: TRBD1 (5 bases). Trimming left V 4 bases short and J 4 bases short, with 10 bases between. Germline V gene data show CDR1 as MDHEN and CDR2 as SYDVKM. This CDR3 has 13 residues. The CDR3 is CASSWGRPYGYTF. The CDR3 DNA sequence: TGTGCCAGCAGTTGGGGGAGGCCCTATGGCTACACCTTC.

The CDR3 spells CASRGSGPLNGYTF. The CDR3 nucleotides read TGTGCCAGCAGGGGATCGGGCCCCCTTAATGGCTACACCTTC. The J gene is TRBJ1-2, the V gene TRBV2; D gene uncertain. Germline lookup yields CDR1 SNHLY and CDR2 FYNNEI. V gave up 6 bases and J gave up 6 bases, with 17 bases separating them. The CDR3 has 14 residues.

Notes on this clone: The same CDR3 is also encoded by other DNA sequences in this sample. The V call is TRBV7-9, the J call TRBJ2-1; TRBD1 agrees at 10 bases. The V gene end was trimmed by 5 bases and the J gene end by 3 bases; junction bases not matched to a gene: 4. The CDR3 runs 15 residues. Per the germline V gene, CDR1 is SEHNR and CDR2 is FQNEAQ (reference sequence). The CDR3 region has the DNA TGTGCCAGCAGCCCAGGGACAGGGGACTACAATGAGCAGTTCTTC. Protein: CASSPGTGDYNEQFF.

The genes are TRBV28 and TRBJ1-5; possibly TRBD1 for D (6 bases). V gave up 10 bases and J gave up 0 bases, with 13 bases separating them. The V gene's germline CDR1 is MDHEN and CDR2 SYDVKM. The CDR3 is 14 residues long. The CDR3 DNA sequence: TGTGCCATTCGGACAGTATATAGCAATCAGCCCCAGCATTTT. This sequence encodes CAIRTVYSNQPQHF.

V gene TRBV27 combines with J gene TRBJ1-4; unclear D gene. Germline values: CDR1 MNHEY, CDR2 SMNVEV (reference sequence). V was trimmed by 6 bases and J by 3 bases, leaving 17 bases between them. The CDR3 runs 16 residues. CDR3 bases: TGTGCCAGCAGCCCGGTTAATTGGGCCGCTAATGAAAAACTGTTTTTT. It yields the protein CASSPVNWAANEKLFF. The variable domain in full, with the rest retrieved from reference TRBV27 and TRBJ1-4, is EAQVTQNPRYLITVTGKKLTVTCSQNMNHEYMSWYRQDPGLGLRQIYYSMNVEVTDKGDVPEGYKVSRKEKRNFPLILESPSPNQTSLYFCASSPVNWAANEKLFFGSGTQLSVL.

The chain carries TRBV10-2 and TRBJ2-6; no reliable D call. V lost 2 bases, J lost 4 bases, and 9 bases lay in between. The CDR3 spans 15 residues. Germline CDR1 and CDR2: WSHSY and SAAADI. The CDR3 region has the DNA TGCGCCAGCAGTGAGAGAAGGGCCGGGGCCAACGTCCTGACTTTC. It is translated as CASSERRAGANVLTF.

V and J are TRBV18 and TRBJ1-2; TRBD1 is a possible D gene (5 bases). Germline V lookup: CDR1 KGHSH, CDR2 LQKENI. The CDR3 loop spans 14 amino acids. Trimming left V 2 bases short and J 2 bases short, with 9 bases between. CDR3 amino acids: CASSPTRDNYGYTF. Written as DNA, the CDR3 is TGTGCCAGCTCACCAACTAGGGACAACTATGGCTACACCTTC. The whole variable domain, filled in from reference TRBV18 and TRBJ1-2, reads NAGVMQNPRHLVRRRGQEARLRCSPMKGHSHVYWYRQLPEEGLKFMVYLQKENIIDESGMPKERFSAEFPKEGPSILRIQQVVRGDSAAYFCASSPTRDNYGYTFGSGTRLTVV.

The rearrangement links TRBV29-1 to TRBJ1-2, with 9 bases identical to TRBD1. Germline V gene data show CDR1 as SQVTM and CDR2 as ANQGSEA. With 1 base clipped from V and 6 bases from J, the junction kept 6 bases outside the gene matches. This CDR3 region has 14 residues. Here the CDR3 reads CSVEGTGEGNGYTF. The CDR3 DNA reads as TGCAGCGTTGAAGGGACAGGGGAGGGAAATGGCTACACCTTC. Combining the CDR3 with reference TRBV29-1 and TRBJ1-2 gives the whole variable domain SAVISQKPSRDICQRGTSLTIQCQVDSQVTMMFWYRQQPGQSLTLIATANQGSEATYESGFVIDKFPISRPNLTFSTLTVSNMSPEDSSIYLCSVEGTGEGNGYTFGSGTRLTVV.

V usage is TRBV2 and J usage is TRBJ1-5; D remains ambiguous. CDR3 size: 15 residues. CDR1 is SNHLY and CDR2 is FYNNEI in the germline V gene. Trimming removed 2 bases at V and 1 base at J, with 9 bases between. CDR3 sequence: CASSEQTGSNQPQHF. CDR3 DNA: TGTGCCAGCAGTGAACAAACGGGAAGCAATCAGCCCCAGCATTTT. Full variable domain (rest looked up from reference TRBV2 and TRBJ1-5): EPEVTQTPSHQVTQMGQEVILRCVPISNHLYFYWYRQILGQKVEFLVSFYNNEISEKSEIFDDQFSVERPDGSNFTLKIRSTKLEDSAMYFCASSEQTGSNQPQHFGDGTRLSIL.

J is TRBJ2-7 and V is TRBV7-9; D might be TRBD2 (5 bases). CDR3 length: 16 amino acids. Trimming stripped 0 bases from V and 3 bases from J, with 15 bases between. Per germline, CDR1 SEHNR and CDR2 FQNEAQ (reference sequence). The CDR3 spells CASSLAFAGSLYEQYF. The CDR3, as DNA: TGTGCCAGCAGCTTAGCCTTCGCGGGTTCCCTCTACGAGCAGTACTTC.

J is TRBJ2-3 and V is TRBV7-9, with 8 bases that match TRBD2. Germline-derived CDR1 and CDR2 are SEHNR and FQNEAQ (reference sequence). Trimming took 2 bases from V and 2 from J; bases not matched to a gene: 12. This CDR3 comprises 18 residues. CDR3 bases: TGTGCCAGCAGCTTACTCGCGGGGGGAAGCCCCTTCACAGATACGCAGTATTTT. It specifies CASSLLAGGSPFTDTQYF.

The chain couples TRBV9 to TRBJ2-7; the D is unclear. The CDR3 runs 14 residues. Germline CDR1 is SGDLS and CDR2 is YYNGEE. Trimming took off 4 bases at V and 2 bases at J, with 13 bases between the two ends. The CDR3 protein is CASSPRLLTYEQYF. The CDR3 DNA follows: TGTGCCAGCAGCCCACGTTTGCTCACCTACGAGCAGTACTTC.

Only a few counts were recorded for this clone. CDR3 amino acids: CASSWTGDEQYF. DNA for the CDR3: TGTGCCAGCAGTTGGACAGGGGACGAGCAGTACTTC. The chain links TRBV6-6 to TRBJ2-7; 9 positions match TRBD1. Trimming at V came to 4 bases and at J to 5 bases, leaving 0 bases not matched to a gene. Germline V CDR1 and CDR2: MNHNY, SVGAGI (reference sequence). The CDR3 loop spans 12 amino acids.

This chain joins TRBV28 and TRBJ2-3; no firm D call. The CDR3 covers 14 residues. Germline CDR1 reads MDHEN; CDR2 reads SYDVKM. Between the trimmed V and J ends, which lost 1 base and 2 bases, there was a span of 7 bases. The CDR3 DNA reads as TGTGCCAGCAGTTTATTGGGGTCCACAGATACGCAGTATTTT. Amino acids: CASSLLGSTDTQYF.

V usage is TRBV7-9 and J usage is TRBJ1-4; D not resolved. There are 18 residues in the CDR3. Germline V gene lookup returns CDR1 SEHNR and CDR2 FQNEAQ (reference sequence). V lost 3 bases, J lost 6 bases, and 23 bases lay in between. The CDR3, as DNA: TGTGCCAGCAGCTTCGATTTGTGGCCAGACCCTGGTGATGAAAAACTGTTTTTT. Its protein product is CASSFDLWPDPGDEKLFF.

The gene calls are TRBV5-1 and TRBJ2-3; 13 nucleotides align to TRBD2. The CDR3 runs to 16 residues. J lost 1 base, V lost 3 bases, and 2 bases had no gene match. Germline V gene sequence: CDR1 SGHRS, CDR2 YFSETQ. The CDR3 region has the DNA TGCGCCAGCAGCTCCGGGACTAGCGGGGGCACAGATACGCAGTATTTT. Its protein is CASSSGTSGGTDTQYF.